These T cell receptor beta chains were read from a single sample in a study of T cells in Graves' hyperthyroidism and ophthalmopathy. From the multiplex PCR reads, TCRdb called clonotypes with MiXCR, one entry per CDR3 protein. The table shows approximately 610,000 distinct CDR3 sequences, with over 12% occurring only once. Sequences were obtained from blood. Receptors originate from a woman aged 40 to 55 with Graves' ophthalmopathy. The CDR3 runs from the conserved cysteine through the conserved F or W. D genes are given only for firm matches. Clone size is stated in some rows and not others, as once, few, many or a class when expanded.

v_gene	j_gene	d_gene	abundance	len	CDR3nt	CDR3aa
TRBV19	TRBJ1-1	NA	many	13	TGTGCCAGTACCCGGGACATGAACACTGAAGCTTTCTTT	CASTRDMNTEAFF
TRBV13	TRBJ1-2	TRBD1	many	14	TGTGCCAGCAGCCAATATACTACAGGGGGTGGCTACACCTTC	CASSQYTTGGGYTF
TRBV19	TRBJ1-1	NA	few	14	TGTGCCAGTAGTATCCGGCAATCAAGCACTGAAGCTTTCTTT	CASSIRQSSTEAFF
TRBV12-3/TRBV12-4	TRBJ1-1	TRBD1	many	15	TGTGCCAGCAGATTGGGACAGTTTGGGGGGACTGAAGCTTTCTTT	CASRLGQFGGTEAFF
TRBV11-1	TRBJ1-1	NA	many	13	TGTGCCAGCAGCTTAGAGGTCCACACTGAAGCTTTCTTT	CASSLEVHTEAFF
TRBV9	TRBJ1-5	NA	many	15	TGTGCCAGCAGCGTAGGAACAGGGAGCAATCAGCCCCAGCATTTT	CASSVGTGSNQPQHF
TRBV3-1	TRBJ2-5	TRBD2	few	18	TGTGCCAGCAGCCAAGGGGGACTAGCGGGTCCAACGGGGGAGACCCAGTACTTC	CASSQGGLAGPTGETQYF
TRBV19	TRBJ2-2	TRBD2	NA	15	TGTGCCAGTAAAGTAGCGGGAGTGGTTACCGGGGAGCTGTTTTTT	CASKVAGVVTGELFF
TRBV28	TRBJ2-6	TRBD1	many	15	TGTGCCAGCAGTCGGGACAGCTCTGGGGCCAACGTCCTGACTTTC	CASSRDSSGANVLTF
TRBV29-1	TRBJ2-7	NA	many	12	TGCAGCGTTGAGTTAGGGACAAACGAGCAGTACTTC	CSVELGTNEQYF
TRBV3-1	TRBJ1-3	NA	few	16	TGTGCCAGCAGCCCGCCGGGGGGCCTAAACGGAAACACCATATATTTT	CASSPPGGLNGNTIYF
TRBV19	TRBJ2-2	NA	NA	13	TGTGCCAGTAGTACAGGGTTTGGCGGGGAGCTGTTTTTT	CASSTGFGGELFF
TRBV10-1	TRBJ2-7	TRBD1	many	14	TGCGCCAGCAGTGAGTCGACGGACAGGGATCGTCAGTACTTC	CASSESTDRDRQYF
TRBV2	TRBJ1-5	NA	few	12	TGTGCCAGCAGTGAAGCGCCTCAGCCCCAGCATTTT	CASSEAPQPQHF
TRBV6-1	TRBJ1-5	NA	many	15	TGTGCCAGCAGGGCAGTAACTTATAGCAATCAGCCCCAGCATTTT	CASRAVTYSNQPQHF
TRBV7-8	TRBJ1-5	TRBD1	many	16	TGTGCCAGCAGCCATATGACAGGGGAAGGCAATCAGCCCCAGCATTTT	CASSHMTGEGNQPQHF
TRBV5-1	TRBJ2-7	TRBD1	few	15	TGCGCCAGCAGCTTGGAGGGCAGGGGGCGGGACGAGCAGTACTTC	CASSLEGRGRDEQYF
TRBV11-2	TRBJ2-5	TRBD2	medium-sized	15	TGTGCCAGCGTACTAACAGCGGGAGTGGGGGAGACCCAGTACTTC	CASVLTAGVGETQYF
TRBV30	TRBJ2-7	TRBD2	many	18	TGTGCCTGGAGATTAGACAGGGTGAGGGCTAGCGGGAGTGAAGAGCAGTACTTC	CAWRLDRVRASGSEEQYF
TRBV28	TRBJ2-7	TRBD1	many	20	TGTGCCAGCAGGACGACCGGGACAGGGATTGTAGCGGGCAGGTCCTACGAGCAGTACTTC	CASRTTGTGIVAGRSYEQYF
TRBV7-3	TRBJ2-2	NA	many	15	TGTGCCAGCAGCCCGACCCAGGGGTACACCGGGGAGCTGTTTTTT	CASSPTQGYTGELFF
TRBV20-1	TRBJ1-1	TRBD1	many	16	TGCAGTGCTAGAGATCAACAGGGGGGCATGAACACTGAAGCTTTCTTT	CSARDQQGGMNTEAFF
TRBV4-1	TRBJ1-1	NA	many	16	TGCGCCAGCAGCCAAGAATCGGTGGGGGAGGGGACTGAAGCTTTCTTT	CASSQESVGEGTEAFF
TRBV30	TRBJ1-1	NA	many	12	TGTGCCTGGAGTGTACAATTCCTAGAAGCTTTCTTT	CAWSVQFLEAFF
TRBV7-2	TRBJ2-2	NA	many	14	TGTGCCAGCAGCTTCCAAGGGGGAGACGGGGAGCTGTTTTTT	CASSFQGGDGELFF
TRBV6-5	TRBJ1-2	NA	many	15	TGTGCCAGCAGTTCCCAAGGGATTACTAACTATGGCTACACCTTC	CASSSQGITNYGYTF
TRBV24-1	TRBJ2-7	NA	many	15	TGTGCCACCAGTGATTACCCAGGGCAGTCCTACGAGCAGTACTTC	CATSDYPGQSYEQYF
TRBV25-1	TRBJ2-2	TRBD2	once	17	TGTGCCAGCAGTGGGGTTAGCGGGAGGACTGTCACCGGGGAGCTGTTTTTT	CASSGVSGRTVTGELFF
TRBV7-2	TRBJ2-2	NA	many	13	TGTGCCAGCAGCCCACGAGGTCCCGGGGAGCTGTTTTTT	CASSPRGPGELFF
TRBV5-6	TRBJ2-7	NA	few	14	TGTGCCAGCACCCCCCGAACAAGGAATTGGGAGCAGTACTTC	CASTPRTRNWEQYF
TRBV6-2/TRBV6-3	TRBJ2-5	NA	NA	16	TGTGCCAGCAGTGAGCAGAGACTAGTTACGGGGGAGACCCAGTACTTC	CASSEQRLVTGETQYF
TRBV11-3	TRBJ1-6	NA	NA	16	TGTGCCAGCAGCCATGGAGGGGCGATCTATAATTCACCCCTCCACTTT	CASSHGGAIYNSPLHF
TRBV4-2	TRBJ2-6	NA	NA	18	TGTGCCAGCAGCATTCCCCGACAGCGAAGCTCTGGGGCCAACGTCCTGACTTTC	CASSIPRQRSSGANVLTF
TRBV12-3/TRBV12-4	TRBJ2-4	TRBD2	NA	18	TGTGCCAGCAGTTTACCGGCAGCGGGGAGGATCGAAAAATACATTCAGTACTTC	CASSLPAAGRIEKYIQYF
TRBV30	TRBJ2-7	NA	many	12	TGTGCCTGGAGCCATCTTCCGGGGGAGCAGTACTTC	CAWSHLPGEQYF
TRBV20-1	TRBJ2-7	TRBD2	NA	17	TGCAGTGCTAGAGGCCCTAGCGGGAGGGCTATGGATTACGAGCAGTACTTC	CSARGPSGRAMDYEQYF
TRBV20-1	TRBJ1-1	TRBD1	many	15	TGCAGTGCCCTATTTCCGGGACAGGGATTATCAGAAGCTTTCTTT	CSALFPGQGLSEAFF
TRBV12-3/TRBV12-4	TRBJ1-2	TRBD1	many	16	TGTGCCAGCAGTTTAGGTACAGGGGCTATCAGCTATGGCTACACCTTC	CASSLGTGAISYGYTF
TRBV29-1	TRBJ1-5	TRBD1	NA	13	TGCAGCGTGGTCGGGACAGGGGGCCAGCCCCAGCATTTT	CSVVGTGGQPQHF
TRBV27	TRBJ2-6	NA	many	17	TGTGCCAGCAGAAGGGACTTAAGGGGCTCTGGGGCCAACGTCCTGACTTTC	CASRRDLRGSGANVLTF
TRBV28	TRBJ2-7	NA	many	15	TGTGCCAGCAGTTCTAGGGCGACCGCTCCCTACGAGCAGTACTTC	CASSSRATAPYEQYF
TRBV6-2/TRBV6-3	TRBJ2-7	TRBD2	NA	17	TGTGCCAGCAGGGGGACTAGCGGGAGCGTCAGCTCCTACGAGCAGTACTTC	CASRGTSGSVSSYEQYF
TRBV25-1	TRBJ1-2	TRBD1	many	14	TGTGCCAGCAGTGAGGGGACAGGGCCCTATGGCTACACCTTC	CASSEGTGPYGYTF
TRBV12-3/TRBV12-4	TRBJ2-7	NA	many	12	TGTGCCAGCAGTTTATCGAACCACGAGCAGTACTTC	CASSLSNHEQYF
TRBV6-5	TRBJ1-5	NA	many	15	TGTGCCAGCACCACGACAGCTCCTAGCAATCAGCCCCAGCATTTT	CASTTTAPSNQPQHF
TRBV11-3	TRBJ2-7	NA	many	13	TGTGCCAGCAGCATAGCGGACCCCTACGAGCAGTACTTC	CASSIADPYEQYF
TRBV27	TRBJ1-6	NA	many	12	TGTGCCAGCAGTTTAAACGGGTCACCCCTCCACTTT	CASSLNGSPLHF
TRBV12-3/TRBV12-4	TRBJ2-6	NA	NA	15	TGTGCCAGCAGTTTGGCGGGGTTTGGGGCCAACGTCCTGACTTTC	CASSLAGFGANVLTF
TRBV12-3/TRBV12-4	TRBJ2-7	TRBD1	many	14	TGTGCCAGCAGTAGGGACAGAACCCACTACGAGCAGTACTTC	CASSRDRTHYEQYF
TRBV20-1	TRBJ2-7	NA	many	13	TGCAGTGCTATGGCCCCTCTAGCTTACGAGCAGTACTTC	CSAMAPLAYEQYF
TRBV7-8	TRBJ2-7	TRBD1	many	15	TGTGCCAGCAGCTTCTTGACAGGGGGTATAGACGAGCAGTACTTC	CASSFLTGGIDEQYF
TRBV27	TRBJ2-7	NA	NA	15	TGTGCCAGCAGTTTAGGTCGTGCAGGGGTGGGAGAGCAGTACTTC	CASSLGRAGVGEQYF
TRBV6-2/TRBV6-3	TRBJ1-3	TRBD1	NA	17	TGTGCCAGCAGACCACTACAGGGGGTGAGCTCTGGAAACACCATATATTTT	CASRPLQGVSSGNTIYF
TRBV10-3	TRBJ1-2	NA	NA	13	TGTGCCATCAGTAATGAGGGCCGAGGGGGCTACACCTTC	CAISNEGRGGYTF
TRBV6-2/TRBV6-3	TRBJ1-1	NA	many	13	TGTGCCAGCAGTTCAACAGGCAAGCCTGAAGCTTTCTTT	CASSSTGKPEAFF
TRBV25-1	TRBJ2-7	TRBD1	many	14	TGTGCCAGCAGTGCCATGGGACAGTACTACGAGCAGTACTTC	CASSAMGQYYEQYF
TRBV11-2	TRBJ2-7	NA	few	17	TGTGCCAGCAGCTTTCGGCGGGGCCATGGCGTCGGAAACGAGCAGTACTTC	CASSFRRGHGVGNEQYF